This T cell receptor (beta chain) appears in the sequencing data of a study of blood T cell repertoires in COVID-19. Study summary: Acute and convalescent COVID-19 specimens originated in the United States, Italy and Spain. Sources were T cells, B-cell-depleted T cells, or PBMCs; the material itself was cDNA or gDNA.

As processed by the authors: Reference gene primer amplification gave nucleated cell count estimates. Sequencing was performed with immunoSEQ multiplex PCR; in TCRdb, only in-frame clones are kept and a portion is missing. For V, J and clone size, that table is used; D and trimming come from the DNA. The sample records approximately 61,000 clones, roughly three quarters being singletons. Trimming left V 7 bases short and J 1 base short, with 14 bases between. CDR3 size: 14 residues. Germline CDR1 SGDLS, CDR2 YYNGEE. The V and J genes are TRBV9 and TRBJ1-1; TRBD1 is a possible D gene (5 bases). Sequences were obtained from peripheral blood. This receptor was identified in a woman in her 70s with acute or convalescent COVID-19. The CDR3 here is CASSLGLQNTEAFF. The CDR3 bases are TGTGCCAGCTCTTTGGGACTTCAGAACACTGAAGCTTTCTTT. The full variable domain, rest sourced from reference TRBV9 and TRBJ1-1, is DSGVTQTPKHLITATGQRVTLRCSPRSGDLSVYWYQQSLDQGLQFLIQYYNGEERAKGNILERFSAQQFPDLHSELNLSSLELGDSALYFCASSLGLQNTEAFFGQGTRLTVV.